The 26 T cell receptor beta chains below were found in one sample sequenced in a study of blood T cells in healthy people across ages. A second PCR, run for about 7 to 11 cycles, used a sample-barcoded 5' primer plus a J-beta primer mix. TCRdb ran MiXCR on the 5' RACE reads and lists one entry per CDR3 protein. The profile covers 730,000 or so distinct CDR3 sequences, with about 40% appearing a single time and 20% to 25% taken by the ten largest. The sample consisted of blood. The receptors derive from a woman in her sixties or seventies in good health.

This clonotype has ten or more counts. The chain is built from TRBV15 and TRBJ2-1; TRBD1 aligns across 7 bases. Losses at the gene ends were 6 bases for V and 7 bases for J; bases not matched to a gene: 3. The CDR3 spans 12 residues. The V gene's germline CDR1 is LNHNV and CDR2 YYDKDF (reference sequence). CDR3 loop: CATRGTANEQFF. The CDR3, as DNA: TGTGCCACCAGGGGGACAGCTAATGAGCAGTTCTTC.

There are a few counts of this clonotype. CDR3 coding DNA: TGCAGTGCTATACAAGCGCAGGGGGCGCATGGGGGTGGCTACACCTTC. Protein sequence: CSAIQAQGAHGGGYTF. The chain joins TRBV20-1 to TRBJ1-2, with TRBD1 identical over 8 bases. V lost 4 bases and J lost 7; bases outside the gene matches: 17. CDR3 size: 16 residues. Germline V CDR1 and CDR2: DFQATT, SNEGSKA (reference sequence).

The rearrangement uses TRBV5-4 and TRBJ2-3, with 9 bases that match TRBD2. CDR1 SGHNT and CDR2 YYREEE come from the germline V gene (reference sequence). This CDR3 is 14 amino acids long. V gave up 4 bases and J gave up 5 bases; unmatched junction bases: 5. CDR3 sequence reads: CASSRTSGLDTQYF. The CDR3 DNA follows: TGTGCCAGCAGCCGTACTAGCGGGTTAGATACGCAGTATTTT.

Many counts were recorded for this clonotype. The CDR3 region is CASISGLAGGYEQYF. CDR3 DNA: TGTGCCAGCATCTCCGGACTAGCGGGTGGCTACGAGCAGTACTTC. V is TRBV27 and J is TRBJ2-7; 11 bases line up with TRBD2. The CDR3 has 15 amino acids. Looked up from germline, CDR1 is MNHEY and CDR2 is SMNVEV (reference sequence). The V segment lost 7 bases and the J segment 3 bases; nucleotides outside the gene matches: 8.

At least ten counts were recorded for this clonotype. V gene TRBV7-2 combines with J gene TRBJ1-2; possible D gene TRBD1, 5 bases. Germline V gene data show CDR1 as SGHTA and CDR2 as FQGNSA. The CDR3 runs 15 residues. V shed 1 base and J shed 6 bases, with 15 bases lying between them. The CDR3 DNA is TGTGCCAGCAGCTTAGTTGCGGGGCCAAGCGATGGCTACACCTTC. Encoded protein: CASSLVAGPSDGYTF.

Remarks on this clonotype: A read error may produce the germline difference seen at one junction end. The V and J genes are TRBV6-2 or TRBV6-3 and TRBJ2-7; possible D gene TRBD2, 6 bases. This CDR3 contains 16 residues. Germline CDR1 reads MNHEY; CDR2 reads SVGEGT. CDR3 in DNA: TGTGCCGGCAGACCCACCTCTTTAGCGGCATATTACGAGCAGTACTTC. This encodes CAGRPTSLAAYYEQYF.

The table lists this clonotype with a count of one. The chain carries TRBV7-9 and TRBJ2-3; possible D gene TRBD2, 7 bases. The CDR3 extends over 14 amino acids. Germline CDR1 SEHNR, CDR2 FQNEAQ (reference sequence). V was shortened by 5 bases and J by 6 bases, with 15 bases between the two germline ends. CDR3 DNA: TGTGCCAGCAGCGCGACTAGGGGGGGGGATACGCAGTATTTT. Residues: CASSATRGGDTQYF.

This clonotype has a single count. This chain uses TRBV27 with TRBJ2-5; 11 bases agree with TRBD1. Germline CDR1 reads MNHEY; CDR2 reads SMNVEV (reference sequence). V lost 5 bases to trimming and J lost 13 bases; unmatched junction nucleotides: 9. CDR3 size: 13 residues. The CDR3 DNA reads TGTGCCAGCAGTCACGGACAGGGGGCTCCTGGGTACTTC. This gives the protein CASSHGQGAPGYF.

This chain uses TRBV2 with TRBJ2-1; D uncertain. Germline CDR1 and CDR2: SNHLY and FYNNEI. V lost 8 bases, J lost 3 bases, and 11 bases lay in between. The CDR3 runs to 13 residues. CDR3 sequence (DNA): TGTGCCAGCGGCCCTAGGAACTACAATGAGCAGTTCTTC. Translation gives CASGPRNYNEQFF. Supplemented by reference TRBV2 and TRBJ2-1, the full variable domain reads EPEVTQTPSHQVTQMGQEVILRCVPISNHLYFYWYRQILGQKVEFLVSFYNNEISEKSEIFDDQFSVERPDGSNFTLKIRSTKLEDSAMYFCASGPRNYNEQFFGPGTRLTVL.

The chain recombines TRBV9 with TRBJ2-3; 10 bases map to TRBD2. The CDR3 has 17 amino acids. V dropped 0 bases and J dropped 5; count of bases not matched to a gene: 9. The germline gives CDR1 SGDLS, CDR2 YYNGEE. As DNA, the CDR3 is TGTGCCAGCAGCGTAGATGCTAGCGGGAGAGGGGTAGATACGCAGTATTTT. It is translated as CASSVDASGRGVDTQYF.

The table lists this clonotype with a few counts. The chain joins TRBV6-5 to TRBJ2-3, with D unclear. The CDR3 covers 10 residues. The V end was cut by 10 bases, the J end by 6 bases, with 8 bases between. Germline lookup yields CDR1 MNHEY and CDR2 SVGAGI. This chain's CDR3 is CATFSDTQYF. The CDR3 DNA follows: TGTGCCACCTTTTCGGATACGCAGTATTTT.

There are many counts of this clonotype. CDR3 residues: CSVGESNYGYTF. DNA for the CDR3: TGCAGCGTTGGGGAATCTAACTATGGCTACACCTTC. The chain carries TRBV29-1 and TRBJ1-2; no firm D call. V was clipped by 4 bases and J by 0 bases, with 6 bases between them. The CDR3 totals 12 residues. Germline V gene sequence: CDR1 SQVTM, CDR2 ANQGSEA.

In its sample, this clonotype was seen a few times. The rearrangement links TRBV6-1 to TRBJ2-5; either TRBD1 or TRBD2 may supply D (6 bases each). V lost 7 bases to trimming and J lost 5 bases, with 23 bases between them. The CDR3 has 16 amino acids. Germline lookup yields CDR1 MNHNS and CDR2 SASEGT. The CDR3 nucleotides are TGTGCCAGCACTCCGCCCCTGGGAAGGGGGGAGGAGACCCAGTACTTC. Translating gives CASTPPLGRGEETQYF.

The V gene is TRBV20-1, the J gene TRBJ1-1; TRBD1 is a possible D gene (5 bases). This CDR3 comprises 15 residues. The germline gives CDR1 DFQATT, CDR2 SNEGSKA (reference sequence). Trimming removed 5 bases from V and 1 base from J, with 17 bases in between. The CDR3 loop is CSAPPTVGENTEAFF. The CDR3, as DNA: TGCAGTGCTCCTCCTACTGTGGGGGAGAACACTGAAGCTTTCTTT.

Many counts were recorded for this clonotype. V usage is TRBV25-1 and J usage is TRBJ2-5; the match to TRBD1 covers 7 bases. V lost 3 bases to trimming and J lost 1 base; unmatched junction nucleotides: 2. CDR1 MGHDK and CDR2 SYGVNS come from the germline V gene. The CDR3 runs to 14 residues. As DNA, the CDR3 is TGTGCCAGCAGTGAGACAGGGCCCCAAGAGACCCAGTACTTC. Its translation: CASSETGPQETQYF.

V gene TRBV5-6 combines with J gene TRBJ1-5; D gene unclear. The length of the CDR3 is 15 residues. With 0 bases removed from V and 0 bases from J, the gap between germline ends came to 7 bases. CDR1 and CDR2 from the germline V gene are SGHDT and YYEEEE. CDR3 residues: CASSLDASSNQPQHF. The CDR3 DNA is TGTGCCAGCAGCTTGGATGCCAGTAGCAATCAGCCCCAGCATTTT.

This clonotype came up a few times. The CDR3 nucleotides are TGTGCCAGCAGTTACTCCCTAGCGTCTCAAGAGACCCAGTACTTC. Translating it yields CASSYSLASQETQYF. This chain links TRBV6-5 with TRBJ2-5; D may be TRBD2 (6 bases). The V and J ends lost 0 bases and 2 bases respectively, with 10 bases between them. Germline V gene sequence: CDR1 MNHEY, CDR2 SVGAGI. The CDR3 consists of 15 residues.

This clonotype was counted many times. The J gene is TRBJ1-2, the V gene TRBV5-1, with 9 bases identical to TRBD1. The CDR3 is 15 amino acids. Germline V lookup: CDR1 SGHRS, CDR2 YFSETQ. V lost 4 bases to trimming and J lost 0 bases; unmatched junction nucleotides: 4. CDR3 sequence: CASSPRTGANYGYTF. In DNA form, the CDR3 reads TGCGCCAGCAGCCCCCGGACAGGGGCTAACTATGGCTACACCTTC.

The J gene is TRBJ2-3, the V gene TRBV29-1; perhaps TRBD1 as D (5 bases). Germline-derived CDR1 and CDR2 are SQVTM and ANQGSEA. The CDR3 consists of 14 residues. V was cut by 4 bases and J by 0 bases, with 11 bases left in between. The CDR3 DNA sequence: TGCAGCGTTGCCTGGGGCGGTAGCACAGATACGCAGTATTTT. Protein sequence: CSVAWGGSTDTQYF.

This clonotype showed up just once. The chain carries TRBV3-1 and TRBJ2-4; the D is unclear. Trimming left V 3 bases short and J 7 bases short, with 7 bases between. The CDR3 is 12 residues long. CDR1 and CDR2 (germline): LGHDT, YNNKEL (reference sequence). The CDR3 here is CASSHSRNIQYF. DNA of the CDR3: TGTGCCAGCAGCCATAGCCGGAACATTCAGTACTTC. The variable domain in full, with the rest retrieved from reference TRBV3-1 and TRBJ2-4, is DTAVSQTPKYLVTQMGNDKSIKCEQNLGHDTMYWYKQDSKKFLKIMFSYNNKELIINETVPNRFSPKSPDKAHLNLHINSLELGDSAVYFCASSHSRNIQYFGAGTRLSVL.

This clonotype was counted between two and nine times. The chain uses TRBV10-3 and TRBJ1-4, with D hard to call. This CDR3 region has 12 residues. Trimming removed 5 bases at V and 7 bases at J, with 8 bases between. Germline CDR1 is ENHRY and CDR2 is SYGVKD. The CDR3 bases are TGTGCCATCAGTCCGACGGGTGAAAAACTGTTTTTT. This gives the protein CAISPTGEKLFF.

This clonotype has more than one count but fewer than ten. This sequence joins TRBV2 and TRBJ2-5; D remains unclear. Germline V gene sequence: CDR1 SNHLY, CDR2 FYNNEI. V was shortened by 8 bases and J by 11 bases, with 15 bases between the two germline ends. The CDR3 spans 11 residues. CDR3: CASAIGNEQYF. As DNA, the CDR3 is TGTGCCAGCGCTATCGGCAATGAGCAGTACTTC.

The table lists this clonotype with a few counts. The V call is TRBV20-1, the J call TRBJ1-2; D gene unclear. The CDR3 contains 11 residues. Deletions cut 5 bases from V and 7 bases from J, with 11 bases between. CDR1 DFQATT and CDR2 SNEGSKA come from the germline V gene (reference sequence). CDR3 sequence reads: CSASTVSGYTF. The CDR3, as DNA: TGCAGTGCTTCCACAGTGAGTGGCTACACCTTC.

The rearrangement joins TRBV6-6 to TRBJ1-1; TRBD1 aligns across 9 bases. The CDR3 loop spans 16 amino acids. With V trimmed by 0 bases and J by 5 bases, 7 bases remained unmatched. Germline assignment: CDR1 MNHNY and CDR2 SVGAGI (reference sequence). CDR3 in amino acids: CASSYSTGTGTTEAFF. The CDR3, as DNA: TGTGCCAGCAGTTACTCGACCGGGACAGGGACGACTGAAGCTTTCTTT.

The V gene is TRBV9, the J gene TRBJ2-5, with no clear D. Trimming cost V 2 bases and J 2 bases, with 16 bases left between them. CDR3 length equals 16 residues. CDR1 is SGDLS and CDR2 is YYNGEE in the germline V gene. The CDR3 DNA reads TGTGCCAGCAGCGTTTCTATAGGGAACGGGCAAGAGACCCAGTACTTC. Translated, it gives CASSVSIGNGQETQYF.

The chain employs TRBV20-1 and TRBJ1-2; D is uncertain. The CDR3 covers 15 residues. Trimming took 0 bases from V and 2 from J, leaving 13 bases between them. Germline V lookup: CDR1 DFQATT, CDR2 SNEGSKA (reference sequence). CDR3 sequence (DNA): TGCAGTGCTAGAGATCTTTTCAACGGAAACTATGGCTACACCTTC. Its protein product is CSARDLFNGNYGYTF.